This T cell receptor beta chain was captured in a study of blood T cell repertoires in COVID-19. Study-level background: From T cells, B-cell-depleted T cells, or PBMCs came the material, which was cDNA or gDNA.

This CDR3 comprises 16 residues. Trimming stripped 2 bases from V and 0 bases from J, with 13 bases between. Germline V CDR1 and CDR2: MNHNS, SASEGT. In the original processing: Estimated nucleated cell counts came from reference gene primer amplification. TCRdb's copy holds only in-frame clones and misses some; the assay was immunoSEQ multiplex PCR. D and trimming were read from the DNA, whereas the V and J calls and clone size are those reported in that table. The sample holds approximately 150,000 clones, roughly four fifths seen once. This clonotype was sampled from a man aged 60-69 years with active or convalescent COVID-19. The genes are TRBV6-1 and TRBJ1-1, with no clear D. The source material was peripheral blood. CDR3 amino acids: CASSEMAGSLNTEAFF. DNA for the CDR3: TGTGCCAGCAGTGAAATGGCGGGCAGCTTGAACACTGAAGCTTTCTTT.